The 28 T cell receptor beta chains given below trace back to one sample, sequenced in a study of OX40 agonist ivuxolimab in advanced cancers. The method was immunoSEQ multiplex PCR; TCRdb's version includes in-frame clones alone and lacks a portion of them. This repertoire shows under 85,000 clones, more than 75% found once; its top ten account for 0.68%. Source: CD4+ or CD8+ T cells sorted from blood, taken in a trial of the OX40 agonist ivuxolimab. Every receptor here comes from an adult with an advanced solid tumor such as melanoma, head and neck, liver or kidney cancer.

A single count supports this clone. The gene calls are TRBV11-3 and TRBJ2-2; TRBD1 matches at 9 bases. Looked up from germline, CDR1 is SGHNT and CDR2 is YENEEA. With 6 bases clipped from V and 7 bases from J, the junction kept 9 bases outside the gene matches. The CDR3 is 15 amino acids. The CDR3 spells CASSHTGQGVGELFF. DNA of the CDR3: TGTGCCAGCAGTCACACGGGACAGGGAGTCGGGGAGCTGTTTTTT.

V usage is TRBV18 and J usage is TRBJ1-4; D unclear. Between the trimmed V and J ends, which lost 3 bases and 0 bases, there was a span of 5 bases. This CDR3 has 14 residues. Per germline, CDR1 KGHSH and CDR2 LQKENI. CDR3 sequence (DNA): TGTGCCAGCTCACCTCCTTCAACTAATGAAAAACTGTTTTTT. It translates to CASSPPSTNEKLFF. Based on the CDR3 plus reference TRBV18 and TRBJ1-4, the full variable domain is NAGVMQNPRHLVRRRGQEARLRCSPMKGHSHVYWYRQLPEEGLKFMVYLQKENIIDESGMPKERFSAEFPKEGPSILRIQQVVRGDSAAYFCASSPPSTNEKLFFGSGTQLSVL.

CDR3 sequence (DNA): TGTGCCAGCAGCCGGAATACAGGGTATGACACCGGGGAGCTGTTTTTT. The encoded protein is CASSRNTGYDTGELFF. The V and J genes are TRBV5-4 and TRBJ2-2; D may be TRBD1 (6 bases). The CDR3 has 16 residues. Germline assignment: CDR1 SGHNT and CDR2 YYREEE (reference sequence). The V end lost 4 bases, the J end lost 3 bases, and 16 bases lay between the germline ends.

This CDR3 reads CASSQGEGEQFF. CDR3 DNA: TGTGCCAGCAGCCAGGGGGAAGGTGAGCAGTTCTTC. The chain is built from TRBV5-4 and TRBJ2-1, with TRBD1 identical over 7 bases. The CDR3 consists of 12 residues. The junction had 4 bases not matched to a gene; V was cut back by 4 bases and J by 9 bases. Per the germline V gene, CDR1 is SGHNT and CDR2 is YYREEE (reference sequence).

The genes are TRBV28 and TRBJ2-5, with TRBD1 matching over 11 bases. The germline CDR1 and CDR2 sequences are MDHEN and SYDVKM. This CDR3 region has 15 residues. Trimming took 5 bases from V and 4 from J; bases not matched to a gene: 6. The DNA of the CDR3 is TGTGCCAGCAGTGTGGGACAGGGGGGAGGAGAGACCCAGTACTTC. It codes for CASSVGQGGGETQYF.

The rearrangement uses TRBV4-3 and TRBJ2-7; a weak D match, TRBD1 (6 bases). The germline V and J ends were trimmed by 0 bases and 5 bases, with 17 bases remaining between them. Per the germline V gene, CDR1 is LGHNA and CDR2 is YSLEER. The CDR3 runs 16 residues. The CDR3 region is CASSQDLNRASDEQYF. CDR3 DNA sequence: TGCGCCAGCAGCCAAGATTTGAACAGGGCCTCTGACGAGCAGTACTTC.

This clone occurred a few times. The V call is TRBV12-5, the J call TRBJ2-4, with D hard to call. Germline V gene sequence: CDR1 LGHNT, CDR2 FRNRAP. The CDR3 spans 19 residues. Trimming took off 6 bases at V and 3 bases at J, with 27 bases between the two ends. In DNA, the CDR3 is TGTGCTAGTGGCATAATCCCGGATGGACGGAGTTCTATCAAAAACATTCAGTACTTC. Translated: CASGIIPDGRSSIKNIQYF.

The V call is TRBV7-9, the J call TRBJ1-3; D unclear. With 5 bases removed from V and 0 bases from J, the gap between germline ends came to 11 bases. The CDR3 is made up of 15 amino acids. CDR1 and CDR2 (germline): SEHNR, FQNEAQ (reference sequence). CDR3 nucleotide sequence: TGTGCCAGCAGCCCGGGATCAAGCTCTGGAAACACCATATATTTT. As protein: CASSPGSSSGNTIYF. Full variable domain (missing parts from reference TRBV7-9 and TRBJ1-3): DTGVSQNPRHKITKRGQNVTFRCDPISEHNRLYWYRQTLGQGPEFLTYFQNEAQLEKSRLLSDRFSAERPKGSFSTLEIQRTEQGDSAMYLCASSPGSSSGNTIYFGEGSWLTVV.

This clone is a singleton in its sample. J is TRBJ2-5 and V is TRBV9, with D perhaps matching TRBD1 (5 bases). Looked up from germline, CDR1 is SGDLS and CDR2 is YYNGEE. Trimming removed 0 bases from V and 6 bases from J, with 9 bases in between. The CDR3 is made up of 13 amino acids. The CDR3 bases are TGTGCCAGCAGCGTAGGACAGCAAAAGACCCAGTACTTC. Its protein product is CASSVGQQKTQYF. The entire variable domain, with the rest obtained from reference TRBV9 and TRBJ2-5, is as follows: DSGVTQTPKHLITATGQRVTLRCSPRSGDLSVYWYQQSLDQGLQFLIQYYNGEERAKGNILERFSAQQFPDLHSELNLSSLELGDSALYFCASSVGQQKTQYFGPGTRLLVL.

The genes are TRBV18 and TRBJ1-1; a weak D match, TRBD1 (6 bases). Trimming stripped 2 bases from V and 2 bases from J, with 9 bases between. This CDR3 region has 14 residues. Germline V lookup: CDR1 KGHSH, CDR2 LQKENI. This CDR3 reads CASSPTGANTEAFF. The CDR3 DNA reads as TGTGCCAGCTCACCAACGGGGGCAAACACTGAAGCTTTCTTT. Combining the CDR3 with reference TRBV18 and TRBJ1-1 gives the whole variable domain NAGVMQNPRHLVRRRGQEARLRCSPMKGHSHVYWYRQLPEEGLKFMVYLQKENIIDESGMPKERFSAEFPKEGPSILRIQQVVRGDSAAYFCASSPTGANTEAFFGQGTRLTVV.

This chain joins TRBV6-5 and TRBJ2-5; possibly TRBD1 for D (6 bases). The CDR3 has 14 residues. Trimming removed 8 bases at V and 3 bases at J, with 16 bases between. Germline CDR1 reads MNHEY; CDR2 reads SVGAGI. This chain's CDR3 is CASGLQGEEETQYF. The CDR3 DNA reads as TGTGCCAGCGGCCTACAGGGAGAAGAAGAGACCCAGTACTTC.

Only a few counts were recorded for this clone. This chain links TRBV10-1 with TRBJ2-2, with D tentatively TRBD2 (6 bases). The CDR3 is 13 residues long. Between the trimmed V and J ends, which lost 6 bases and 6 bases, there was a span of 11 bases. In germline, CDR1 is WNHNN, CDR2 SYGVQD (reference sequence). CDR3 sequence: CASSPGGSGELFF. CDR3 bases: TGCGCCAGCAGCCCTGGGGGGTCCGGGGAGCTGTTTTTT.

The chain carries TRBV9 and TRBJ1-1, with D hard to call. The CDR3 extends over 14 amino acids. The germline CDR1 and CDR2 sequences are SGDLS and YYNGEE. With 0 bases removed from V and 4 bases from J, the gap between germline ends came to 10 bases. CDR3 loop: CASSVDGVGTEAFF. The CDR3 DNA reads as TGTGCCAGCAGCGTAGACGGAGTTGGCACTGAAGCTTTCTTT.

V and J are TRBV14 and TRBJ2-3; 10 bases fit TRBD2. Germline CDR1 is SGHDN and CDR2 is FVKESK. With 4 bases clipped from V and 6 bases from J, the junction kept 7 bases outside the gene matches. This CDR3 is 15 amino acids long. CDR3 bases: TGTGCCAGCAGCCCCCTAGCGGGGGCATGGGATACGCAGTATTTT. Translated, it gives CASSPLAGAWDTQYF.

CDR3 in DNA: TGTGCCAGCAGCTTGCTGGGGCCCACAGATACGCAGTATTTT. Amino acids: CASSLLGPTDTQYF. This sequence joins TRBV5-6 and TRBJ2-3; D might be TRBD1 (5 bases). Germline CDR1 is SGHDT and CDR2 is YYEEEE. Deletions cut 1 base from V and 2 bases from J, with 8 bases between. This CDR3 region has 14 residues.

The chain employs TRBV6-5 and TRBJ1-1; TRBD1 matches 9 bases. The CDR3 extends over 15 amino acids. Germline V gives CDR1 MNHEY, CDR2 SVGAGI. Germline trimming cut 2 bases from V and 7 bases from J; bases unmatched to any gene: 8. Here the CDR3 reads CASSYVRDRDSEAFF. The CDR3 DNA reads as TGTGCCAGCAGTTACGTTAGGGACAGGGATAGTGAAGCTTTCTTT.

The V and J genes are TRBV19 and TRBJ2-2; 7 bases match TRBD1. Germline CDR1 LNHDA, CDR2 SQIVND (reference sequence). This CDR3 region has 15 residues. The J segment lost 4 bases and the V segment lost 3 bases, leaving 5 bases of the junction unmatched. The CDR3 sequence: CASSIGAGGTGELFF. CDR3 nucleotide sequence: TGTGCCAGTAGTATTGGCGCAGGGGGCACCGGGGAGCTGTTTTTT.

The chain has TRBV5-1 and TRBJ2-1; D uncertain. This CDR3 has 14 amino acids. Deletions cut 4 bases from V and 4 bases from J, with 12 bases between. CDR1 and CDR2 (germline): SGHRS, YFSETQ. The CDR3 bases are TGCGCCAGCAGCCCGGTGGGCAAATACAATGAGCAGTTCTTC. Translating it yields CASSPVGKYNEQFF.

The chain combines TRBV4-3 with TRBJ1-6; D gene unclear. The V gene lost 2 bases and the J gene lost 5 bases, with 10 bases spanning the gap. From germline, CDR1 is LGHNA and CDR2 YSLEER. This CDR3 spans 15 amino acids. The CDR3 sequence is CASSQMSLHNSPLHF. The CDR3 DNA follows: TGCGCCAGCAGCCAAATGTCACTTCATAATTCACCCCTCCACTTT.

This clone occurred a few times. J is TRBJ1-6 and V is TRBV7-8, with D unresolved. Germline V gives CDR1 SGHVS, CDR2 FQNEAQ. With 5 bases removed from V and 7 bases from J, the gap between germline ends came to 15 bases. The CDR3 totals 15 residues. The CDR3 nucleotides are TGTGCCAGCAGCCCTCAAGTACCGCCGAATTCACCCCTCCACTTT. Translation gives CASSPQVPPNSPLHF.

This rearrangement joins TRBV18 to TRBJ1-5, with a weak D call TRBD1 (6 bases). V lost 4 bases and J lost 4, with 20 bases in between. The CDR3 has 17 residues. Germline V gene data show CDR1 as KGHSH and CDR2 as LQKENI. CDR3 protein: CASSRETTGIGNQPQHF. CDR3 nucleotides: TGTGCCAGCTCACGGGAAACGACAGGAATAGGTAATCAGCCCCAGCATTTT.

The chain links TRBV2 to TRBJ1-3; D remains ambiguous. CDR1 is SNHLY and CDR2 is FYNNEI in the germline V gene. The CDR3 is made up of 15 amino acids. V lost 6 bases and J 0 bases, leaving 12 bases between the germline ends. CDR3 coding DNA: TGTGCCAGCAGCACAGAGATAAGCTCTGGAAACACCATATATTTT. It translates to CASSTEISSGNTIYF.

The CDR3 DNA reads as TGTGCCAGCTCAATTACTGACAAGAGCGAGCAGTACTTC. Translated, it gives CASSITDKSEQYF. The chain is built from TRBV18 and TRBJ2-7; D is uncertain. The CDR3 has 13 residues. V was clipped by 5 bases and J by 6 bases, with 14 bases between them. The germline V gene encodes CDR1 KGHSH and CDR2 LQKENI. Filled out from reference TRBV18 and TRBJ2-7, the complete variable domain reads NAGVMQNPRHLVRRRGQEARLRCSPMKGHSHVYWYRQLPEEGLKFMVYLQKENIIDESGMPKERFSAEFPKEGPSILRIQQVVRGDSAAYFCASSITDKSEQYFGPGTRLTVT.

The rearrangement joins TRBV18 to TRBJ1-1; D uncertain. CDR3 length equals 15 residues. Germline-derived CDR1 and CDR2 are KGHSH and LQKENI. Trimming cost V 3 bases and J 5 bases, with 16 bases left between them. The CDR3 nucleotides are TGTGCCAGCTCACCGTTTCCAGGAGTGACGACTGAAGCTTTCTTT. The encoded protein is CASSPFPGVTTEAFF.

V usage is TRBV4-1 and J usage is TRBJ2-3, with D perhaps TRBD2 (6 bases). The CDR3 contains 15 residues. Per germline, CDR1 MGHRA and CDR2 YSYEKL. Trimming took off 2 bases at V and 2 bases at J, with 11 bases between the two ends. CDR3 loop: CASSQRDSFTDTQYF. The CDR3 DNA follows: TGCGCCAGCAGCCAACGGGACTCTTTCACAGATACGCAGTATTTT.

The genes are TRBV7-2 and TRBJ1-3; D is possibly TRBD1 (5 bases). This CDR3 contains 15 residues. V lost 1 base and J 3 bases, leaving 10 bases between the germline ends. Per the germline V gene, CDR1 is SGHTA and CDR2 is FQGNSA. CDR3 sequence: CASSLDRGIGNTIYF. The CDR3 DNA is TGTGCCAGCAGCTTAGATAGGGGAATTGGAAACACCATATATTTT.

This clone was counted a single time. The chain combines TRBV7-3 with TRBJ2-1, with TRBD2 matching 8 bases. With 4 bases clipped from V and 5 bases from J, the junction kept 4 bases outside the gene matches. CDR1 is SGHTA and CDR2 is FQGTGA in the germline V gene. CDR3 size: 14 residues. The DNA for the CDR3 is TGTGCCAGCAGCTCGGGGGGGCGACACAATGAGCAGTTCTTC. This gives the protein CASSSGGRHNEQFF.

The chain is built from TRBV4-3 and TRBJ1-6, with D possibly being TRBD1 (6 bases). Germline loops: CDR1 LGHNA, CDR2 YSLEER. This CDR3 spans 15 amino acids. Trimming removed 0 bases at V and 7 bases at J, with 10 bases between. CDR3 amino acids: CASSQDRGDNSPLHF. The CDR3 DNA is TGCGCCAGCAGCCAAGATAGGGGGGACAATTCACCCCTCCACTTT.